Listed below are T cell receptor beta chains from one sample, sequenced in a study of beta chain features in type 1 diabetes. Generated by immunoSEQ multiplex PCR, the TCRdb table keeps only in-frame clones and is missing some. The sample contains about 400,000 clones, roughly an eighth of which appear only once. Sequences were obtained from naive CD4+ T cells from blood. The receptor source for this set is a woman between 18 and 29 years old with type 1 diabetes. The CDR3 runs from the conserved cysteine through the conserved F or W. The D gene is left open where the match is weak. Where a row states a size, it is once, few, many or the class of an expanded clone; other rows omit it.

J gene | clone size | V gene | D gene | CDR3 protein | CDR3 DNA
TRBJ2-5 | NA | TRBV6-5 | NA | CASWNTGGTQYF | TGTGCCAGCTGGAACACGGGTGGGACCCAGTACTTC
TRBJ1-5 | few | TRBV19 | NA | CASSPQTGYSNQPQHF | TGTGCCAGTAGTCCTCAGACAGGTTATAGCAATCAGCCCCAGCATTTT
TRBJ2-7 | NA | TRBV6-5 | NA | CASHPPTVGWQYF | TGTGCCAGCCACCCGCCGACAGTGGGGTGGCAGTACTTC
TRBJ2-7 | NA | TRBV28 | TRBD2 | CASSLYPPSGGYEQYF | TGTGCCAGCAGTTTATACCCCCCTAGCGGAGGATACGAGCAGTACTTC
TRBJ2-1 | NA | TRBV20-1 | NA | CSASSNEQFF | TGCAGTGCTAGTAGCAATGAGCAGTTCTTC
TRBJ2-1 | NA | TRBV29-1 | NA | CSVERGKVGNEQFF | TGCAGCGTTGAACGGGGGAAGGTTGGGAATGAGCAGTTCTTC
TRBJ2-7 | NA | TRBV5-4 | NA | CASSFGADYEQYF | TGTGCCAGCAGCTTCGGTGCGGACTACGAGCAGTACTTC
TRBJ2-1 | NA | TRBV4-3 | NA | CASSQDDWRDRERKLGDEQFF | TGCGCCAGCAGCCAAGATGATTGGCGGGACCGGGAGAGGAAATTGGGCGATGAGCAGTTCTTC
TRBJ2-5 | NA | TRBV5-1 | TRBD2 | CASSLGTSGRNVAETQYF | TGCGCCAGCAGCTTGGGGACTAGCGGGAGGAATGTAGCGGAGACCCAGTACTTC
TRBJ2-3 | few | TRBV4-3 | TRBD2 | CASSQVGGLAGGGTQYF | TGCGCCAGCAGCCAAGTCGGTGGACTAGCGGGGGGTGGTACGCAGTATTTT
TRBJ1-2 | NA | TRBV30 | TRBD1 | CAWSRDRNYGYTF | TGTGCCTGGAGTAGGGACAGGAACTATGGCTACACCTTC
TRBJ2-1 | few | TRBV19 | TRBD1 | CASRGQGATYNEQFF | TGTGCCAGTAGGGGACAGGGGGCGACCTACAATGAGCAGTTCTTC
TRBJ1-1 | few | TRBV4-2 | NA | CASSQDGQHLNTEAFF | TGTGCCAGCAGCCAAGATGGCCAACACCTGAACACTGAAGCTTTCTTT
TRBJ2-1 | NA | TRBV7-2 | TRBD2 | CASSLASSGGEQFF | TGTGCCAGCAGCTTGGCGTCTAGCGGGGGTGAGCAGTTCTTC
TRBJ2-1 | few | TRBV5-1 | NA | CASSISGAPNEQFF | TGCGCCAGCTCTATTAGCGGAGCCCCCAATGAGCAGTTCTTC
TRBJ2-5 | NA | TRBV9 | NA | CASSVGGKNQETQYF | TGTGCCAGCAGCGTAGGAGGGAAGAACCAAGAGACCCAGTACTTC
TRBJ2-1 | few | TRBV2 | NA | CASGTSLGGNEQFF | TGTGCCAGCGGAACTAGCCTTGGAGGCAATGAGCAGTTCTTC
TRBJ2-5 | NA | TRBV11-2 | TRBD2 | CASSKGLAGVSTQYF | TGTGCCAGCAGCAAGGGACTAGCGGGGGTATCGACCCAGTACTTC
TRBJ1-2 | NA | TRBV10-3 | TRBD1 | CAISPTGGNYGYTF | TGTGCCATCAGCCCGACAGGGGGGAACTATGGCTACACCTTC
TRBJ2-3 | few | TRBV20-1 | NA | CSGGDTDTQYF | TGCAGTGGGGGGGACACAGATACGCAGTATTTT
TRBJ2-3 | few | TRBV6-4 | TRBD2 | CASSDSSGRVQYF | TGTGCCAGCAGTGACTCGAGCGGGAGAGTCCAGTATTTT
TRBJ1-5 | NA | TRBV28 | NA | CASSLSQGSGNQPQHF | TGTGCCAGCAGTTTATCTCAGGGCTCGGGCAATCAGCCCCAGCATTTT
TRBJ2-1 | NA | TRBV18 | TRBD2 | CASSKAGVDEQFF | TGTGCCAGCTCAAAAGCGGGAGTAGATGAGCAGTTCTTC
TRBJ1-5 | few | TRBV9 | NA | CASSVGGEGNQPQHF | TGTGCCAGCAGCGTAGGAGGGGAGGGCAATCAGCCCCAGCATTTT
TRBJ2-1 | NA | TRBV5-6 | NA | CASSPNGGRVEQFF | TGTGCCAGCAGCCCGAACGGGGGACGGGTTGAGCAGTTCTTC
TRBJ2-7 | few | TRBV7-2 | NA | CASSLDRGEQYF | TGTGCCAGCAGCTTAGATCGGGGTGAGCAGTACTTC
TRBJ2-1 | NA | TRBV30 | NA | CAWSGGSSYNEQFF | TGTGCCTGGAGCGGTGGGAGCTCCTACAATGAGCAGTTCTTC
TRBJ1-2 | few | TRBV10-3 | TRBD1 | CAIRPRGPYGYTF | TGTGCCATCAGGCCGAGGGGGCCTTATGGCTACACCTTC
TRBJ1-5 | NA | TRBV28 | NA | CASSFLGAYSNQPQHF | TGTGCCAGCAGTTTTTTAGGAGCATATAGCAATCAGCCCCAGCATTTT
TRBJ1-4 | few | TRBV5-1 | NA | CASSLSATNEKLFF | TGCGCCAGCAGCTTGTCAGCAACTAATGAAAAACTGTTTTTT
TRBJ2-3 | NA | TRBV9 | NA | CASSVASTPKAGAQYF | TGTGCCAGCAGCGTAGCCTCCACTCCCAAGGCCGGGGCGCAGTATTTT
TRBJ2-7 | few | TRBV5-1 | TRBD1 | CASSPGQGHGEQYF | TGCGCCAGCAGCCCCGGACAGGGTCATGGTGAGCAGTACTTC
TRBJ1-4 | NA | TRBV19 | TRBD1 | CASSIRTGPEKLFF | TGTGCCAGTAGTATACGGACAGGGCCGGAAAAACTGTTTTTT
TRBJ2-2 | few | TRBV19 | TRBD2 | CASSRLARELFF | TGTGCCAGTAGTAGACTAGCGAGGGAGCTGTTTTTT
TRBJ2-3 | few | TRBV11-3 | NA | CASSLEGGRTTDTQYF | TGTGCCAGCAGCTTAGAAGGCGGCAGAACCACAGATACGCAGTATTTT
TRBJ2-1 | few | TRBV28 | NA | CASSFEADGVQFF | TGTGCCAGCAGTTTCGAAGCGGATGGTGTGCAGTTCTTC
TRBJ2-2 | few | TRBV10-3 | TRBD2 | CAIKASGDGELFF | TGTGCCATCAAAGCTAGCGGGGACGGGGAGCTGTTTTTT
TRBJ1-1 | NA | TRBV7-8 | NA | CASSSQGQGTEAFF | TGTGCCAGCAGCTCCCAGGGCCAGGGCACTGAAGCTTTCTTT
TRBJ2-7 | NA | TRBV6-5 | NA | CASSFQLQGYEQYF | TGTGCCAGCAGTTTCCAACTACAGGGCTACGAGCAGTACTTC
TRBJ1-1 | few | TRBV7-9 | NA | CASRIQAWTAMNTEAFF | TGTGCCAGCAGGATCCAGGCCTGGACAGCTATGAACACTGAAGCTTTCTTT
TRBJ2-1 | NA | TRBV29-1 | NA | CSTSFLGGQNEQFF | TGCAGCACCTCTTTCCTCGGCGGCCAAAATGAGCAGTTCTTC
TRBJ2-3 | NA | TRBV5-1 | TRBD1 | CASSSGTGHFTSTDTQYF | TGCGCCAGCAGCTCCGGGACAGGCCATTTTACTAGCACAGATACGCAGTATTTT
TRBJ1-2 | few | TRBV27 | TRBD1 | CASRPGQVYGYTF | TGTGCCAGCAGACCGGGACAGGTCTATGGCTACACCTTC
TRBJ2-5 | few | TRBV18 | TRBD1 | CASSPLAGQDNSGTQYF | TGTGCCAGCTCACCTCTCGCGGGACAGGACAACTCGGGGACCCAGTACTTC